This T cell receptor (beta chain) was documented in a study of blood T cell repertoires in COVID-19. Study at large: Acute and convalescent COVID-19 samples came from the United States, Italy and Spain. Nucleic acid was either cDNA or gDNA, and it came from T cells, B-cell-depleted T cells, or PBMCs.

The germline V gene has CDR1 MDHEN and CDR2 SYDVKM. With 3 bases clipped from V and 2 bases from J, the junction kept 16 bases outside the gene matches. The CDR3 runs 18 residues. Under the authors' procedure: For nucleated cells, counts were estimated from reference gene primer amplification. Data came from immunoSEQ multiplex PCR; TCRdb stores just in-frame clones and leaves some out. V and J calls and clone size are as listed in that table; D and trimming were resolved from the DNA. Of around 300,000 clones listed, roughly 90% are singletons. The sequenced sample was peripheral blood. This rearrangement joins TRBV28 to TRBJ2-7; 7 bases align to TRBD1. The receptor's source is a middle-aged woman who had recovered from COVID-19. CDR3 sequence: CASSFVPLRTGDPYEQYF. In nucleotides, the CDR3 is TGTGCCAGCAGTTTTGTGCCCCTCCGGACAGGAGACCCCTACGAGCAGTACTTC.